The entry that follows covers one TCR beta chain sequence. Its antigen is unidentified. The sample is drawn from a study of T-cell reconstitution after alpha-beta-depleted transplantation in children. Study findings and constraints: Newly produced T cells mostly provided counts and TCRbeta diversity after one year, as hyperexpanded clones declined. Surviving recipient T cells and thymic progenitors accounted for the high day-60 TCRbeta diversity observed in some patients. Several hundred graft clones that had expanded were reportedly the source of alpha-beta T cells about two months after transplant.

Preparation of the TCRbeta library involved a method that used unique molecular identifiers. Each CDR3 protein gets one entry after TCRdb re-called the PCR reads with MiXCR. The sample holds about 420,000 distinct CDR3 sequences, about 16% seen once. The junction had 8 bases not matched to a gene; V was cut back by 5 bases and J by 8 bases. This CDR3 has 13 amino acids. Germline CDR1 reads SQVTM; CDR2 reads ANQGSEA. Source: PBMCs, mostly from graft donor cells, taken 360 days after TCRalphabeta/CD19-depleted stem cell transplant. The J gene is TRBJ1-2, the V gene TRBV29-1; 10 bases align to TRBD1. This sequence originates from a boy under three years old who had a stem cell transplant for Wiskott-Aldrich syndrome, so the T cells may come from the graft donor. CDR3 bases: TGCAGCGTTTTCAGACAGGGGGCTTGGGGCTACACCTTC. Amino acids: CSVFRQGAWGYTF.